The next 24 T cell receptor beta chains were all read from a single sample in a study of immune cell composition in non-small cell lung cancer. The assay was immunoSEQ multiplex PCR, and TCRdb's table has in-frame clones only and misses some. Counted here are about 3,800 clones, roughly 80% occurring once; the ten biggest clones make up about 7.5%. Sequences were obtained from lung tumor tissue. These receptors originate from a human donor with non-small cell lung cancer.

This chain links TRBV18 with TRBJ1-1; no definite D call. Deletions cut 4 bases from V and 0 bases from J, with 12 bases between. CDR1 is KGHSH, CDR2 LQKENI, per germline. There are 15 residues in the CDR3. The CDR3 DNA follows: TGTGCCAGCTCACAGCGGCCTACTGTGAACACTGAAGCTTTCTTT. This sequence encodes CASSQRPTVNTEAFF.

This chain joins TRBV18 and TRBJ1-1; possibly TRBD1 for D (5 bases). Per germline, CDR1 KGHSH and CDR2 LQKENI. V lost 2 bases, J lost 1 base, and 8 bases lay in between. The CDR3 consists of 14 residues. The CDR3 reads CASSPMTENTEAFF. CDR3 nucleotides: TGTGCCAGCTCACCAATGACAGAGAACACTGAAGCTTTCTTT.

CDR3 sequence reads: CASSPYTDRGLKYGYTF. The DNA for the CDR3 is TGTGCCAGTAGTCCCTATACAGACAGGGGGCTGAAGTATGGCTACACCTTC. The rearrangement uses TRBV19 and TRBJ1-2, with 10 bases aligning to TRBD1. The V gene end was trimmed by 5 bases and the J gene end by 5 bases; junction bases not matched to a gene: 14. The germline CDR1 and CDR2 sequences are LNHDA and SQIVND (reference sequence). The CDR3 has 17 amino acids.

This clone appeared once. CDR3 in amino acids: CASSPPTRNTEAFF. As DNA, the CDR3 is TGTGCCAGTAGCCCTCCAACCAGGAACACTGAAGCTTTCTTT. V is TRBV19 and J is TRBJ1-1; D ambiguous. With 6 bases removed from V and 1 base from J, the gap between germline ends came to 12 bases. This CDR3 comprises 14 residues. Germline assignment: CDR1 LNHDA and CDR2 SQIVND (reference sequence).

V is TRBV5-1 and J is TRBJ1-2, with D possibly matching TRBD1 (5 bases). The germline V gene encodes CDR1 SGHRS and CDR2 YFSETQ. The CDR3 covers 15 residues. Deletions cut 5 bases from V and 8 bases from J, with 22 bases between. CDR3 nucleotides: TGCGCCAGCAGGCGGGACTACACCTCAGAGCAGGGCTACACCTTC. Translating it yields CASRRDYTSEQGYTF.

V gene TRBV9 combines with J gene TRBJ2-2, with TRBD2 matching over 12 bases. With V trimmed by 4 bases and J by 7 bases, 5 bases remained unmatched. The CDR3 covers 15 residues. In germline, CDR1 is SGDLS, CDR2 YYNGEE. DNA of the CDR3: TGTGCCAGCAGCCTAGCGGGGGGGCTTTTCGGGGAGCTGTTTTTT. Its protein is CASSLAGGLFGELFF.

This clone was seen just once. The CDR3 spells CASSPTGGWETQYF. Here the CDR3 DNA reads TGTGCCAGCAGCCCGACAGGGGGCTGGGAGACCCAGTACTTC. V usage is TRBV7-3 and J usage is TRBJ2-5; 10 positions match TRBD1. The V gene end was trimmed by 5 bases and the J gene end by 5 bases; junction bases not matched to a gene: 5. Germline CDR1 is SGHTA and CDR2 is FQGTGA. The CDR3 extends over 14 amino acids.

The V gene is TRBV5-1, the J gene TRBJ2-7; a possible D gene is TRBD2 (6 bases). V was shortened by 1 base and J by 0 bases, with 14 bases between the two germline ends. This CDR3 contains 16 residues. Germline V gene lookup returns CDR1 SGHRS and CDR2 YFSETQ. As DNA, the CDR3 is TGCGCCAGCAGCTTGAGGGCGGGGTTCAGCTCCTACGAGCAGTACTTC. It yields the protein CASSLRAGFSSYEQYF.

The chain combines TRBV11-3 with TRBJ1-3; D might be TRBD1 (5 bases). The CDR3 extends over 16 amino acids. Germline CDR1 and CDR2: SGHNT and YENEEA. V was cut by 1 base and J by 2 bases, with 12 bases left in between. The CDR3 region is CASSLAAGTTGNTIYF. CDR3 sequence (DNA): TGTGCCAGCAGCTTAGCGGCAGGGACTACTGGAAACACCATATATTTT.

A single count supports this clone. The CDR3 loop is CASSSRLAGKGETQYF. Here the CDR3 DNA reads TGTGCCAGCAGCTCCAGACTAGCGGGGAAAGGGGAGACCCAGTACTTC. The genes are TRBV7-2 and TRBJ2-5, with 11 bases aligning to TRBD2. The CDR3 runs 16 residues. Germline CDR1 and CDR2: SGHTA and FQGNSA. With V trimmed by 4 bases and J by 5 bases, 9 bases remained unmatched.

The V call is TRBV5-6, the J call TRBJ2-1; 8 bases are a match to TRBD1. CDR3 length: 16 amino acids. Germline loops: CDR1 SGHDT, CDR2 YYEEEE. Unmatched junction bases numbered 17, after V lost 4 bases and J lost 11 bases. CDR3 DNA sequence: TGTGCCAGCAGCAGCCGGGACAGGACTCCTAGTGCGAAGCAGTTCTTC. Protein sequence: CASSSRDRTPSAKQFF.

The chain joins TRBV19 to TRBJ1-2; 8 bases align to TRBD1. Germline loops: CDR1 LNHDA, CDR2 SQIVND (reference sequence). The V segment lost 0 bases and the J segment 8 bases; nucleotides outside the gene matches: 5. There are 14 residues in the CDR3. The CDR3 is CASSIDSRTGGYTF. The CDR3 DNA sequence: TGTGCCAGTAGTATAGATTCCCGGACAGGGGGCTACACCTTC.

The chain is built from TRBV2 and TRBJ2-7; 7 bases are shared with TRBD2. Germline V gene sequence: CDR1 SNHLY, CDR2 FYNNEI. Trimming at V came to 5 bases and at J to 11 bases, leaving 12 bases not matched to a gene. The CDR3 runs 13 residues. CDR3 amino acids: CASSPGGTLGKYF. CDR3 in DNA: TGTGCCAGCAGTCCCGGGGGGACCCTGGGGAAGTACTTC.

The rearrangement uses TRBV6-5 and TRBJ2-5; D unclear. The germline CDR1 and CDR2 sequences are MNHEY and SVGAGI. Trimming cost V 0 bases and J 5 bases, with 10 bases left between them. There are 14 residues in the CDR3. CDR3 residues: CASSYSGQQETQYF. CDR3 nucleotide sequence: TGTGCCAGCAGTTACTCGGGCCAACAGGAGACCCAGTACTTC.

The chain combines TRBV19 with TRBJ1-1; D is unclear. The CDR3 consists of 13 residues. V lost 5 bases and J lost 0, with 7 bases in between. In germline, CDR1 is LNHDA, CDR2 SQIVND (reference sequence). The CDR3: CASSYNMNTEAFF. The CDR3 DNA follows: TGTGCCAGTAGTTACAACATGAACACTGAAGCTTTCTTT.

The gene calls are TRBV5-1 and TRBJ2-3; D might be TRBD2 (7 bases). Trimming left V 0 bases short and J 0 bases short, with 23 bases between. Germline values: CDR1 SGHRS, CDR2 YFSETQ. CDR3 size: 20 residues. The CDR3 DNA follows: TGCGCCAGCAGCTTGGAGGGGGGGGCAGCTCGATGGTCTAGCACAGATACGCAGTATTTT. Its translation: CASSLEGGAARWSSTDTQYF.

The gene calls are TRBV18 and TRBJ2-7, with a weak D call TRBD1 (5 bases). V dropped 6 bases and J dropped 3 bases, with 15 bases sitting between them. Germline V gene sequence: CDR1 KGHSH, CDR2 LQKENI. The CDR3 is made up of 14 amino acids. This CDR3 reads CASSKSRDGYEQYF. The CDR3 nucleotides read TGTGCCAGCTCGAAGAGCAGGGATGGCTACGAGCAGTACTTC. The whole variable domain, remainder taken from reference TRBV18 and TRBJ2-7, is NAGVMQNPRHLVRRRGQEARLRCSPMKGHSHVYWYRQLPEEGLKFMVYLQKENIIDESGMPKERFSAEFPKEGPSILRIQQVVRGDSAAYFCASSKSRDGYEQYFGPGTRLTVT.

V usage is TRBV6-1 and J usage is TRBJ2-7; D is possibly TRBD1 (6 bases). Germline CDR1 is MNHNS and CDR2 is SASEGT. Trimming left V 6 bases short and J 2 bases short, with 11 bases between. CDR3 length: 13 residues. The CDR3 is CASRKTGTYEQYF. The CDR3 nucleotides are TGTGCCAGCAGGAAGACAGGCACCTACGAGCAGTACTTC.

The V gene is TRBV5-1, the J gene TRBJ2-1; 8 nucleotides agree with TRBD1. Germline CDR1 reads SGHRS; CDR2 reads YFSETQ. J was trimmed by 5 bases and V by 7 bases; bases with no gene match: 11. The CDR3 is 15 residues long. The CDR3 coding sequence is TGCGCCAGCGGCCAGGGACAGGCGGATAACAATGAGCAGTTCTTC. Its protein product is CASGQGQADNNEQFF. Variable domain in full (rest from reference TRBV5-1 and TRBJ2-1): KAGVTQTPRYLIKTRGQQVTLSCSPISGHRSVSWYQQTPGQGLQFLFEYFSETQRNKGNFPGRFSGRQFSNSRSEMNVSTLELGDSALYLCASGQGQADNNEQFFGPGTRLTVL.

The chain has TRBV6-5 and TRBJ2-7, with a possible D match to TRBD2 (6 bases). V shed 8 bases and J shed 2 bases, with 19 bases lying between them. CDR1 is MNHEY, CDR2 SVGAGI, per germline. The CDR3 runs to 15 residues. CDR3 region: CASQESAWRAYEQYF. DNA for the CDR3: TGTGCCAGCCAGGAGTCCGCGTGGAGGGCCTACGAGCAGTACTTC.

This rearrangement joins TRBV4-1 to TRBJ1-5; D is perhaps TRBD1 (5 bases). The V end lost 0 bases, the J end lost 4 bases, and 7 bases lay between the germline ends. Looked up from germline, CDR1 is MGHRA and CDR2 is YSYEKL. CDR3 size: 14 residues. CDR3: CASSQDGGNQPQHF. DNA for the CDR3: TGCGCCAGCAGCCAAGACGGGGGAAATCAGCCCCAGCATTTT.

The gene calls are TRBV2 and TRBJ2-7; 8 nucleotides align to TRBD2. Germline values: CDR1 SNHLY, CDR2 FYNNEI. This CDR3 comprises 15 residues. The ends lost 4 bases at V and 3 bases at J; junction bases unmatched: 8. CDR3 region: CASSGGGGPIYEQYF. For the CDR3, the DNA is TGTGCCAGCAGTGGGGGCGGGGGGCCCATCTACGAGCAGTACTTC.

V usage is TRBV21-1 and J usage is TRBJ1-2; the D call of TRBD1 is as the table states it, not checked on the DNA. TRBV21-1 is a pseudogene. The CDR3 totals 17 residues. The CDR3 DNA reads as TGTGCCAGCAGCCAAAGCAGGGCGTACGACAGGGACTATGGCTACACCTTC. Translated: CASSQSRAYDRDYGYTF.

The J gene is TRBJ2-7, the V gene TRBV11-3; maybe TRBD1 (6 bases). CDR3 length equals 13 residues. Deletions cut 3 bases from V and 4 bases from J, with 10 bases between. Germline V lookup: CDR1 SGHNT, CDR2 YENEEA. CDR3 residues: CASSFGQLYEQYF. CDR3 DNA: TGTGCCAGCAGCTTTGGACAGCTATACGAGCAGTACTTC.